The source of this T cell receptor beta chain is a study of blood T cell repertoires in COVID-19. Overall study context: The United States, Italy and Spain were the sources of the acute and convalescent COVID-19 samples.

Generated by immunoSEQ multiplex PCR, the TCRdb table keeps only in-frame clones and is missing some. This sample yields approximately 89,000 clones, of which 80% to 95% are seen a single time; approximately 6.3% belongs to the top ten. The sample taken for sequencing was peripheral blood. The sequence derives from a woman aged 55-75 years with active COVID-19.

CDR3 loop: CAIRASGVGTGELFF. The CDR3 nucleotides read TGTGCCATCAGAGCTAGCGGGGTTGGCACCGGGGAGCTGTTTTTT. The V and J genes are TRBV10-3 and TRBJ2-2; 9 nucleotides line up with TRBD2. The CDR3 totals 15 residues. CDR1 is ENHRY and CDR2 is SYGVKD in the germline V gene. The J segment lost 4 bases and the V segment lost 6 bases, leaving 6 bases of the junction unmatched.